Many counts were recorded for the clone carrying this T cell receptor beta chain. The target antigen is unknown. This entry belongs to a study of CD8 T cells in ankylosing spondylitis. The study, taken as a whole, reports: Previously reported in reactive arthritis synovial fluid and blood were some of the motif variants. Seemingly distinctive of ankylosing spondylitis blood was a TCR beta motif formed by eight highly homologous variants.

The V and J ends lost 7 bases and 1 base respectively, with 11 bases between them. The CDR3 contains 14 residues. TCRdb itself ran the 5' RACE reads through MiXCR, one entry per CDR3 protein. The data contain approximately 130,000 distinct CDR3 sequences, roughly a tenth of them singletons. Material: blood, either unsorted or a sorted T cell fraction (not recorded which). The TCR sequence derives from a male donor with ankylosing spondylitis or in good health (not recorded which). The rearrangement uses TRBV12-3 or TRBV12-4 and TRBJ2-1; D possibly corresponds to TRBD1 (6 bases). The CDR3 is CASMDRGSYNEQFF. DNA of the CDR3: TGTGCCAGCATGGATAGGGGGTCCTACAATGAGCAGTTCTTC.